This TCR beta chain was sequenced in a study of T cell repertoires in ileal Crohn's disease (dated by TCRdb to between 2019 and 2020). For the wider study: The median duration of disease was roughly 7.6 years, and at the time of surgery around 40% of patients were active smokers. A total of roughly 170 mucosal samples from about 50 patients were sequenced, with samples obtained at several locations on the surgical specimen and at postoperative endoscopy. The M6 samples were biopsies of the neoterminal ileum collected during postoperative colonoscopy. About half of the patients received postoperative therapy: about a dozen received thiopurines and roughly 19 received anti-TNF agents. A prospective multicentre cohort supplied the 45 to 60 Crohn's disease patients whose TCR repertoires were analysed. The study ran alongside a multicentre cohort designed to identify predictors of early endoscopic recurrence after ileocolonic resection. Every patient underwent surgery because of a complication, which was stricturing disease in 61% of cases and penetrating disease in around 40%. Endoscopic postoperative recurrence was defined by a Rutgeerts score above i0.

The time point label here, explained by the study, means: neoterminal ileum biopsy at postoperative endoscopy, about 6 months after surgery. Adults with ileal or ileocolonic Crohn's disease and an indication for ileocolonic resection were eligible for inclusion. Before DNA extraction, whole ileal mucosal biopsies were kept frozen at -80 degrees C. Genomic DNA was extracted from frozen whole biopsies using a TRizol-based method and was quantified with a NanoDrop 2000 spectrophotometer. Roughly 550 nanograms of biopsy DNA per sample were submitted for commercial TCRB immunosequencing. CDR3 regions were amplified from genomic DNA by Adaptive Biotechnology using a two-step, amplification bias-controlled multiplex PCR. Primers covering every V and J gene segment were used in the first PCR, while barcodes and Illumina adapters were added in the second PCR. CDR3 libraries were sequenced using an Illumina instrument. As for the original processing: The analysis drew on both the pipelines supplied by the vendor and custom analysis of the raw data in R/Bioconductor running R version 3.3.0. Clonality, ranging from 0 to 1, was calculated as the inverse of the normalised Shannon entropy of all productive clones. High-frequency clones were defined as the repertoire share of the top 100 clones, retaining only clones passing a 95% confidence test. Repertoire diversity was measured with the Simpson index, and overlap between samples was measured with the Morisita-Horn index. What TCRdb holds here is the immuneACCESS table cut down to in-frame rearrangements. Part of the clones is not present; checked against another copy, under half of the missing clones reflect an unresolved V gene, and the others are unexplained. V, J and clone size reflect that table, while D and trimming were determined from the DNA. The sample records about 62,000 clones, 85% to 90% of which are singletons. Roughly 2% of the sample lies in the top ten.

Remarks on this clone: What antigen it recognizes has not been identified. Base qualities are not at hand, and no much larger clone is one base apart.

General conclusions and limits of the study: Endoscopic recurrence was found to be associated with higher high-frequency clone percentages at surgery, and recurrence was observed in all patients with clonality above 26.8% (18/57). Compared with CD4 T cells, sorted CD8 T cells held more high-frequency clones, which suggests that the mucosal expansions were mostly CD8. Postoperative endoscopy timing varied within the first year after surgery, with a median delay of roughly 6.3 months. Patients who were active smokers at surgery had a significantly higher proportion of clonal expansions than non-smokers (approximately 26% vs 17%, p=0.02). Only a subgroup of patients, of unstated size, had their mucosal CD4 and CD8 T cells sorted and sequenced.

According to the germline V gene, CDR1 reads SGHNT and CDR2 reads YENEEA. Trimming costs V 1 base and J 4 bases, and their ends lie 7 bases apart. The CDR3 runs 14 residues from the cysteine to the phenylalanine. Only the CDR3 portion is preserved as DNA: 42 bases, with reading frame beginning at the first base. The TCR sequence derives from an adult with Crohn's disease. Source material: ileal tissue. This sequence uses TRBV11-3 and TRBJ2-2; the D gene is perhaps TRBD1, from 6 matching bases. The sequence in DNA is TGTGCCAGCAGCTTAGGAGGGGGCACCGGGGAGCTGTTTTTT. Translated, it reads CASSLGGGTGELFF.